This entry lists 30 T cell receptor beta chains sequenced from one sample in a study of blood T cell repertoires in COVID-19. Clones were read by immunoSEQ multiplex PCR, and TCRdb kept only the in-frame ones, dropping some. The repertoire holds about 64,000 clones, with roughly 77% as singletons. Sequencing input: peripheral blood. The receptors originated from a man of 80 years or more with acute or convalescent COVID-19.

This clone was detected a few times. The CDR3 spells CASSPGPGYGYTF. The CDR3 region has the DNA TGCGCCAGCAGCCCAGGGCCGGGCTATGGCTACACCTTC. The chain uses TRBV5-1 and TRBJ1-2, with a weak D call TRBD1 (5 bases). Germline CDR1 is SGHRS and CDR2 is YFSETQ. V lost 4 bases to trimming and J lost 4 bases, with 11 bases between them. The CDR3 runs to 13 residues.

The gene calls are TRBV5-1 and TRBJ2-6, with a weak D call TRBD1 (6 bases). Germline CDR1 reads SGHRS; CDR2 reads YFSETQ. V lost 4 bases and J 4 bases, leaving 15 bases between the germline ends. This CDR3 is built from 16 residues. Here the CDR3 reads CASSPSGTTGANVLTF. DNA for the CDR3: TGCGCCAGCAGCCCCTCCGGGACAACCGGGGCCAACGTCCTGACTTTC.

The rearrangement uses TRBV5-1 and TRBJ2-5, with TRBD2 identical over 12 bases. The ends lost 0 bases at V and 5 bases at J; junction bases unmatched: 2. The CDR3 totals 15 residues. Per the germline V gene, CDR1 is SGHRS and CDR2 is YFSETQ. The CDR3 sequence is CASSLASGGAETQYF. CDR3 DNA sequence: TGCGCCAGCAGCTTGGCTAGCGGGGGGGCCGAGACCCAGTACTTC.

This clone has only a few counts. J is TRBJ1-3 and V is TRBV10-3; D remains ambiguous. Germline CDR1 ENHRY, CDR2 SYGVKD. The CDR3 sequence is 13 residues long. V was shortened by 8 bases and J by 2 bases, with 10 bases between the two germline ends. DNA of the CDR3: TGTGCCATCTCGCGTGGGCCTGGAAACACCATATATTTT. Its translation: CAISRGPGNTIYF.

The chain combines TRBV2 with TRBJ1-6; TRBD1 agrees at 7 bases. Germline V lookup: CDR1 SNHLY, CDR2 FYNNEI. V was pared by 3 bases and J by 5 bases, with 1 base of the junction left unmatched. This CDR3 comprises 14 residues. This CDR3 is CASSDQGDNSPLHF. CDR3 nucleotide sequence: TGTGCCAGCAGTGATCAGGGGGATAATTCACCCCTCCACTTT.

The rearrangement uses TRBV19 and TRBJ1-2, with 7 nucleotides matching TRBD1. Germline V gene lookup returns CDR1 LNHDA and CDR2 SQIVND (reference sequence). The junction had 7 bases not matched to a gene; V was cut back by 5 bases and J by 1 base. The CDR3 covers 15 residues. The CDR3, as DNA: TGTGCCAGTAGTTCCACGGGACAGTTTAACTATGGCTACACCTTC. It is translated as CASSSTGQFNYGYTF.

The chain has TRBV4-2 and TRBJ2-1, with D maybe TRBD2 (5 bases). This CDR3 has 13 residues. Trimming removed 0 bases from V and 8 bases from J, with 8 bases in between. Germline lookup yields CDR1 LGHNA and CDR2 YNFKEQ. In nucleotides, the CDR3 is TGTGCCAGCAGCCAAGAGGTGAGGGATGAGCAGTTCTTC. Encoded protein: CASSQEVRDEQFF.

The V gene is TRBV19, the J gene TRBJ2-3; D remains unclear. V shed 3 bases and J shed 0 bases, with 10 bases lying between them. CDR3 size: 15 residues. Germline CDR1 and CDR2: LNHDA and SQIVND (reference sequence). Written as DNA, the CDR3 is TGTGCCAGTAGTATGCGACACCTAAGCACAGATACGCAGTATTTT. Protein: CASSMRHLSTDTQYF.

This sequence joins TRBV5-1 and TRBJ1-4, with TRBD1 matching 7 bases. The germline gives CDR1 SGHRS, CDR2 YFSETQ. The V gene end was trimmed by 2 bases and the J gene end by 5 bases; junction bases not matched to a gene: 3. This CDR3 region has 14 residues. CDR3 protein: CASSFWTGNEKLFF. The CDR3, as DNA: TGCGCCAGCAGCTTTTGGACAGGCAATGAAAAACTGTTTTTT. Full variable domain (rest looked up from reference TRBV5-1 and TRBJ1-4): KAGVTQTPRYLIKTRGQQVTLSCSPISGHRSVSWYQQTPGQGLQFLFEYFSETQRNKGNFPGRFSGRQFSNSRSEMNVSTLELGDSALYLCASSFWTGNEKLFFGSGTQLSVL.

DNA for the CDR3: TGTGCCAGCAGTTACTCAGGGACAGGGAATGAAAAACTGTTTTTT. Residues: CASSYSGTGNEKLFF. The chain joins TRBV6-6 to TRBJ1-4; 9 bases fit TRBD1. CDR1 is MNHNY and CDR2 is SVGAGI in the germline V gene (reference sequence). J lost 5 bases, V lost 0 bases, and 1 base had no gene match. CDR3 size: 15 residues.

CDR3: CASSEVRLGAQYF. CDR3 nucleotides: TGTGCCAGCAGTGAAGTGAGACTGGGAGCGCAGTACTTC. The chain employs TRBV6-1 and TRBJ2-7, with TRBD2 as a possible D gene (5 bases). Per germline, CDR1 MNHNS and CDR2 SASEGT. The CDR3 totals 13 residues. The germline V and J ends were trimmed by 1 base and 9 bases, with 13 bases remaining between them.

The chain joins TRBV18 to TRBJ1-2; a possible D gene is TRBD1 (6 bases). CDR1 is KGHSH, CDR2 LQKENI, per germline. V lost 2 bases to trimming and J lost 4 bases, with 11 bases between them. The CDR3 length is 14 residues. The CDR3 here is CASSPNRDGYGYTF. The CDR3 coding sequence is TGTGCCAGCTCACCAAACAGGGACGGCTATGGCTACACCTTC.

This clone was counted only a few times. The V and J genes are TRBV5-1 and TRBJ1-2; D might be TRBD1 (5 bases). This CDR3 region has 18 residues. Trimming cost V 0 bases and J 2 bases, with 20 bases left between them. CDR1 and CDR2 from the germline V gene are SGHRS and YFSETQ. CDR3 loop: CASSLAGRGEFRNYGYTF. For the CDR3, the DNA is TGCGCCAGCAGCTTGGCCGGGAGGGGCGAGTTTAGGAACTATGGCTACACCTTC.

CDR3 DNA: TGTGCCAGCAGCTTTGGGGACAGAAGATACGAGCAGTACTTC. The encoded protein is CASSFGDRRYEQYF. The rearrangement links TRBV13 to TRBJ2-7, with 7 bases identical to TRBD1. The germline CDR1 and CDR2 sequences are PRHDT and FYEKMQ (reference sequence). Trimming at V came to 3 bases and at J to 4 bases, leaving 6 bases not matched to a gene. The CDR3 is made up of 14 amino acids. Full variable domain (rest looked up from reference TRBV13 and TRBJ2-7): AAGVIQSPRHLIKEKRETATLKCYPIPRHDTVYWYQQGPGQDPQFLISFYEKMQSDKGSIPDRFSAQQFSDYHSELNMSSLELGDSALYFCASSFGDRRYEQYFGPGTRLTVT.

The rearrangement links TRBV19 to TRBJ1-1; 7 bases are a match to TRBD1. Looked up from germline, CDR1 is LNHDA and CDR2 is SQIVND (reference sequence). V trimming: 8 bases; J trimming: 3 bases; junction bases outside the gene matches: 15. The CDR3 has 16 amino acids. CDR3 in amino acids: CASRTGHGGMHTEAFF. The CDR3 bases are TGTGCCAGTCGGACAGGCCACGGAGGTATGCACACTGAAGCTTTCTTT. Variable domain in full (rest from reference TRBV19 and TRBJ1-1): DGGITQSPKYLFRKEGQNVTLSCEQNLNHDAMYWYRQDPGQGLRLIYYSQIVNDFQKGDIAEGYSVSREKKESFPLTVTSAQKNPTAFYLCASRTGHGGMHTEAFFGQGTRLTVV.

The chain has TRBV2 and TRBJ1-2, with D possibly being TRBD1 (5 bases). V dropped 3 bases and J dropped 7 bases, with 9 bases sitting between them. Germline-derived CDR1 and CDR2 are SNHLY and FYNNEI. This CDR3 has 12 residues. CDR3 loop: CASSEDTLGYTF. The CDR3 region has the DNA TGTGCCAGCAGTGAGGACACCCTTGGCTACACCTTC.

The rearrangement uses TRBV6-5 and TRBJ1-1, with D perhaps matching TRBD1 (6 bases). The CDR3 consists of 14 residues. Germline values: CDR1 MNHEY, CDR2 SVGAGI. The V end was cut by 6 bases, the J end by 5 bases, with 16 bases between. The CDR3 loop reads CASRPRGGETEAFF. CDR3 DNA sequence: TGTGCCAGCAGGCCCCGGGGGGGCGAAACTGAAGCTTTCTTT.

The J gene is TRBJ2-5, the V gene TRBV6-6; D might be TRBD2 (5 bases). The CDR3 is 14 amino acids. The V gene's germline CDR1 is MNHNY and CDR2 SVGAGI (reference sequence). Trimming removed 5 bases from V and 4 bases from J, with 14 bases in between. The CDR3 DNA is TGTGCCAGCAGTCAGATCCCGGAGGCAGAGACCCAGTACTTC. Protein: CASSQIPEAETQYF.

In DNA form, the CDR3 reads TGTGCCAGCAGCCTAGGGATAGGGGAGGGGGAAAAACTGTTTTTT. Protein sequence: CASSLGIGEGEKLFF. The rearrangement links TRBV7-6 to TRBJ1-4; possible D gene TRBD1, 5 bases. The CDR3 has 15 residues. Trimming pared 5 bases from V and 8 bases from J, leaving 18 bases between. In germline, CDR1 is SGHVS, CDR2 FNYEAQ.

This chain joins TRBV7-8 and TRBJ1-6, with 7 bases matching TRBD1. The germline V gene has CDR1 SGHVS and CDR2 FQNEAQ. CDR3 length: 18 residues. J gave up 7 bases and V 0 bases, and 12 bases lay outside the gene matches. In DNA, the CDR3 is TGTGCCAGCAGCTTAGCTCGGATGACAGGGATCTTAAATTCACCCCTCCACTTT. This sequence encodes CASSLARMTGILNSPLHF.

The chain uses TRBV4-1 and TRBJ1-2; 8 bases line up with TRBD1. Looked up from germline, CDR1 is MGHRA and CDR2 is YSYEKL. With V trimmed by 1 base and J by 2 bases, 3 bases remained unmatched. CDR3 length: 15 amino acids. The CDR3 DNA sequence: TGCGCCAGCAGCCAAGTTGGACAGGGAAACTATGGCTACACCTTC. As protein: CASSQVGQGNYGYTF.

The rearrangement uses TRBV5-1 and TRBJ1-2; D possibly corresponds to TRBD1 (6 bases). V lost 2 bases and J 6 bases, leaving 11 bases between the germline ends. The germline V gene has CDR1 SGHRS and CDR2 YFSETQ. The CDR3 contains 13 residues. The CDR3 sequence is CASSFNRDDGYTF. CDR3 nucleotide sequence: TGCGCCAGCAGCTTCAACAGGGATGATGGCTACACCTTC.

The chain uses TRBV7-9 and TRBJ1-3; D uncertain. Trimming pared 8 bases from V and 3 bases from J, leaving 20 bases between. This CDR3 spans 16 amino acids. CDR1 is SEHNR and CDR2 is FQNEAQ in the germline V gene (reference sequence). The chain's CDR3 is CASRPGPRKIGNTIYF. CDR3 coding DNA: TGTGCCAGCCGTCCCGGTCCCAGGAAAATTGGAAACACCATATATTTT.

This chain uses TRBV5-1 with TRBJ1-5; TRBD1 aligns across 10 bases. Germline lookup yields CDR1 SGHRS and CDR2 YFSETQ. Unmatched junction bases numbered 3, after V lost 0 bases and J lost 3 bases. The CDR3 spans 16 residues. The CDR3 spells CASSLGTGGNNQPQHF. DNA of the CDR3: TGCGCCAGCAGCTTGGGGACAGGGGGTAACAATCAGCCCCAGCATTTT.

This chain connects TRBV7-2 to TRBJ2-7; D is possibly TRBD1 (6 bases). CDR1 SGHTA and CDR2 FQGNSA come from the germline V gene. This CDR3 is 13 amino acids long. V was pared by 5 bases and J by 5 bases, with 13 bases between. CDR3 nucleotide sequence: TGTGCCAGCAGCGCCTCTTCAGGGGACGAGCAGTACTTC. Translating it yields CASSASSGDEQYF.

This chain uses TRBV7-9 with TRBJ1-2; 10 positions match TRBD1. This CDR3 spans 16 amino acids. Trimming took 2 bases from V and 6 from J; bases not matched to a gene: 9. Germline assignment: CDR1 SEHNR and CDR2 FQNEAQ (reference sequence). The CDR3 DNA follows: TGTGCCAGCAGCTTAACTACAGTGACAGGGGGCAATGGCTACACCTTC. The encoded protein is CASSLTTVTGGNGYTF.

The chain is built from TRBV2 and TRBJ2-1; TRBD2 aligns across 7 bases. Germline CDR1 SNHLY, CDR2 FYNNEI. J lost 1 base, V lost 3 bases, and 3 bases had no gene match. The CDR3 spans 15 residues. In DNA form, the CDR3 reads TGTGCCAGCAGTGAGCTCGGGGGGTCCTACAATGAGCAGTTCTTC. It translates to CASSELGGSYNEQFF.

V and J are TRBV10-1 and TRBJ2-7; D uncertain. V gave up 0 bases and J gave up 3 bases, with 12 bases separating them. CDR3 length: 15 amino acids. The germline V gene has CDR1 WNHNN and CDR2 SYGVQD (reference sequence). CDR3 sequence: CASSESSLMRYEQYF. CDR3 in DNA: TGCGCCAGCAGTGAGTCGAGTTTGATGCGCTACGAGCAGTACTTC.

The V and J genes are TRBV19 and TRBJ1-5; the D is unclear. Trimming took off 1 base at V and 4 bases at J, with 5 bases between the two ends. In germline, CDR1 is LNHDA, CDR2 SQIVND (reference sequence). The CDR3 is 13 residues long. CDR3 in amino acids: CASSIAGNQPQHF. CDR3 bases: TGTGCCAGTAGTATAGCCGGGAATCAGCCCCAGCATTTT.

This chain uses TRBV4-1 with TRBJ2-2; D remains unclear. Germline V gene lookup returns CDR1 MGHRA and CDR2 YSYEKL. V was shortened by 3 bases and J by 0 bases, with 5 bases between the two germline ends. The CDR3 has 14 amino acids. CDR3 sequence (DNA): TGCGCCAGCAGCCACACTCCGAACACCGGGGAGCTGTTTTTT. It yields the protein CASSHTPNTGELFF.